The 10 T cell receptor beta chains below come from one sample, sequenced in a study of blood T cell repertoires in COVID-19. Profiled with immunoSEQ multiplex PCR; TCRdb holds only in-frame clones, not every one. This sample carries roughly 280,000 clones, 75% to 90% of them seen once, and the ten largest clones take approximately 2.5%. Input material: PBMCs or T cells enriched from blood (not recorded which). The source of these receptors is a woman aged 18-30 years who had recovered from COVID-19.

This clone was seen many times. The genes are TRBV5-1 and TRBJ1-1, with unresolved D. The V end was cut by 1 base, the J end by 1 base, with 8 bases between. This CDR3 spans 14 amino acids. CDR1 is SGHRS, CDR2 YFSETQ, per germline. CDR3 nucleotides: TGCGCCAGCAGCTTGCTATCCCAGAACACTGAAGCTTTCTTT. This gives the protein CASSLLSQNTEAFF.

The gene calls are TRBV2 and TRBJ2-7, with 7 nucleotides matching TRBD1. CDR1 SNHLY and CDR2 FYNNEI come from the germline V gene. The junction had 15 bases not matched to a gene; V was cut back by 5 bases and J by 5 bases. The CDR3 consists of 16 residues. CDR3 residues: CASSLQGPRVRNEQYF. The CDR3 nucleotides are TGTGCCAGCAGTTTACAGGGGCCGCGTGTCCGGAACGAGCAGTACTTC.

This clone was observed once. The rearrangement uses TRBV6-2 or TRBV6-3 and TRBJ1-2; no clear D gene. Per germline, CDR1 MNHEY and CDR2 SVGEGT. V lost 6 bases to trimming and J lost 4 bases, with 18 bases between them. This CDR3 region has 15 residues. CDR3 in amino acids: CASSFEERALYGYTF. DNA for the CDR3: TGTGCCAGCAGCTTCGAAGAGCGGGCCCTCTATGGCTACACCTTC.

The rearrangement links TRBV19 to TRBJ1-4; D gene uncertain. The CDR3 covers 13 residues. Trimming shortened V by 10 bases and J by 8 bases, and 17 bases separated the two germline ends. CDR1 and CDR2 (germline): LNHDA, SQIVND (reference sequence). The CDR3 reads CATSVTVGEKLFF. The DNA for the CDR3 is TGTGCCACCTCCGTGACGGTGGGCGAAAAACTGTTTTTT.

The rearrangement uses TRBV6-5 and TRBJ2-7, with 9 bases aligning to TRBD1. Germline V gives CDR1 MNHEY, CDR2 SVGAGI. V was clipped by 7 bases and J by 6 bases; unmatched bases: 10. The CDR3 has 14 residues. The CDR3 here is CASNRGRRIVEQYF. CDR3 DNA sequence: TGTGCCAGCAACAGGGGGCGCAGAATCGTCGAGCAGTACTTC.

This clone came up once. In DNA, the CDR3 is TGCAGCGTTGACGTTGTGGGCAGGGGTAATTATGGCTACACCTTC. Its protein product is CSVDVVGRGNYGYTF. This chain joins TRBV29-1 and TRBJ1-2; D may be TRBD1 (6 bases). Germline lookup yields CDR1 SQVTM and CDR2 ANQGSEA. This CDR3 comprises 15 residues. V was clipped by 3 bases and J by 5 bases, with 19 bases between them.

This chain links TRBV4-1 with TRBJ2-7; 9 bases fit TRBD2. With 4 bases clipped from V and 5 bases from J, the junction kept 9 bases outside the gene matches. Germline CDR1 MGHRA, CDR2 YSYEKL. The CDR3 contains 15 residues. The CDR3 bases are TGCGCCAGCAGCCGACTTAGCGGGGGTGTCCACGAGCAGTACTTC. Amino acid sequence: CASSRLSGGVHEQYF.

V usage is TRBV19 and J usage is TRBJ2-3, with D maybe TRBD2 (7 bases). This CDR3 region has 16 residues. Germline CDR1 reads LNHDA; CDR2 reads SQIVND (reference sequence). V gave up 4 bases and J gave up 1 base, with 15 bases separating them. The CDR3 loop reads CASSTRGRGGTDTQYF. The DNA for the CDR3 is TGTGCCAGTAGTACCCGGGGGAGGGGGGGCACAGATACGCAGTATTTT.

This chain links TRBV3-1 (or the pseudogene TRBV3-2) with TRBJ2-5, with TRBD1 matching 10 bases. With V trimmed by 3 bases and J by 5 bases, 3 bases remained unmatched. The CDR3 sequence is 14 residues long. From germline, CDR1 is LGHDT and CDR2 YNNKEL (reference sequence). The CDR3 here is CASSQGQGYETQYF. For the CDR3, the DNA is TGTGCCAGCAGCCAGGGACAGGGGTACGAGACCCAGTACTTC.

The chain is built from TRBV2 and TRBJ1-5; weak D call: TRBD1 (6 bases). The CDR3 consists of 15 residues. V lost 5 bases and J 0 bases, leaving 11 bases between the germline ends. Per the germline V gene, CDR1 is SNHLY and CDR2 is FYNNEI. The CDR3 loop is CASSRDRNSNQPQHF. The CDR3 nucleotides read TGTGCCAGCAGTCGCGACAGGAATAGCAATCAGCCCCAGCATTTT.